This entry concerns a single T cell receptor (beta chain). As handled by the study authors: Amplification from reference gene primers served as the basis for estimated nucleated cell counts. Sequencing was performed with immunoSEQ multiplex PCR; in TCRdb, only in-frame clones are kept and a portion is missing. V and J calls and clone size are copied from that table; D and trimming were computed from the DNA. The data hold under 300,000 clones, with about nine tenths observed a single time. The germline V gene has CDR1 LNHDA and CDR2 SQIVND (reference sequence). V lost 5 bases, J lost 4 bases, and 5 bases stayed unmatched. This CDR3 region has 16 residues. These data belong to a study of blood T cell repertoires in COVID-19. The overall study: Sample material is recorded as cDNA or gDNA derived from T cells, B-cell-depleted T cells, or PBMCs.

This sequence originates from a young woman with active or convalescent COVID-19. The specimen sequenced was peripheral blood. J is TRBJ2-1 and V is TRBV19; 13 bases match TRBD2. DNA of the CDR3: TGTGCCAGTAGTCTTAGGACTAGCGGGGGATACAATGAGCAGTTCTTC. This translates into CASSLRTSGGYNEQFF.